This T cell receptor beta chain came from a study of chemoradiotherapy in HPV16-positive cancers. Germline lookup yields CDR1 SEHNR and CDR2 FQNEAQ (reference sequence). CDR3 length equals 14 residues. The V end was cut by 5 bases, the J end by 2 bases, with 12 bases between. Turning to this clone: Its target is not known.

Study results and limitations: Candidate HPV-specific clones and E7-related TCR motifs grew in tumor during treatment.

Sequencing used immunoSEQ multiplex PCR; TCRdb keeps in-frame clones, though not all of them. The data show a few thousand clones, with 83% seen just once and around 3% held by the top ten. Material: tumor tissue, obtained from a patient who underwent chemoradiotherapy. The chain carries TRBV7-9 and TRBJ1-1; D might be TRBD1 (5 bases). This receptor was obtained from a human donor with HPV-associated anogenital cancer. CDR3 DNA: TGTGCCAGCAGCAAAATGACAGTCAACACTGAAGCTTTCTTT. It encodes CASSKMTVNTEAFF.